These 30 T cell receptor beta chains came from one sample sequenced in a study of blood T cell repertoires in COVID-19. TCRdb's copy holds only in-frame clones and misses some; the assay was immunoSEQ multiplex PCR. Of roughly 170,000 clones in the sample, around 85% were seen once. The sequencing sample was made of peripheral blood. These TCRs come from a man in his 70s with active or convalescent COVID-19.

Sample share makes this clone hyperexpanded (1% or more). The chain carries TRBV6-5 and TRBJ1-1; 7 bases are a match to TRBD1. Germline V lookup: CDR1 MNHEY, CDR2 SVGAGI. CDR3 length: 13 amino acids. J lost 4 bases, V lost 6 bases, and 5 bases had no gene match. The CDR3 DNA reads TGTGCCAGCAGCAAACAGGGGAGCACTGAAGCTTTCTTT. Its protein product is CASSKQGSTEAFF.

The chain combines TRBV7-9 with TRBJ1-2; D perhaps matches TRBD1 (5 bases). Germline-derived CDR1 and CDR2 are SEHNR and FQNEAQ (reference sequence). V gave up 4 bases and J gave up 8 bases, with 17 bases separating them. This CDR3 has 14 residues. Here the CDR3 reads CASSYGGAFYGYTF. In DNA, the CDR3 is TGTGCCAGCAGCTACGGAGGGGCCTTCTACGGCTACACCTTC.

The chain carries TRBV5-1 and TRBJ1-2; the match to TRBD1 covers 11 bases. CDR3 length: 16 amino acids. Per germline, CDR1 SGHRS and CDR2 YFSETQ. Trimming removed 3 bases from V and 7 bases from J; junction bases left unmatched: 11. The CDR3 sequence is CASSSNQGTGGRGYTF. CDR3 in DNA: TGCGCCAGCAGCTCCAACCAGGGGACAGGGGGACGTGGCTACACCTTC. Supplemented by reference TRBV5-1 and TRBJ1-2, the full variable domain reads KAGVTQTPRYLIKTRGQQVTLSCSPISGHRSVSWYQQTPGQGLQFLFEYFSETQRNKGNFPGRFSGRQFSNSRSEMNVSTLELGDSALYLCASSSNQGTGGRGYTFGSGTRLTVV.

The J gene is TRBJ1-6, the V gene TRBV16; 11 nucleotides agree with TRBD1. J gave up 1 base and V 5 bases, and 10 bases lay outside the gene matches. CDR3 length equals 19 residues. Germline V CDR1 and CDR2: KGHSY, FQNENV. The CDR3 DNA reads TGTGCCAGCAGCGCTCGGACAGGGGGCGCCGGGTCCTATAATTCACCCCTCCACTTT. It codes for CASSARTGGAGSYNSPLHF. Complete variable domain (other parts from reference TRBV16 and TRBJ1-6): GEEVAQTPKHLVRGEGQKAKLYCAPIKGHSYVFWYQQVLKNEFKFLISFQNENVFDETGMPKERFSAKCLPNSPCSLEIQATKLEDSAVYFCASSARTGGAGSYNSPLHFGNGTRLTVT.

This rearrangement joins TRBV5-1 to TRBJ2-3; D may be TRBD2 (5 bases). Trimming removed 0 bases from V and 0 bases from J, with 11 bases in between. This CDR3 is built from 16 residues. Germline V CDR1 and CDR2: SGHRS, YFSETQ. The CDR3 spells CASSLGTLTSTDTQYF. The CDR3 nucleotides are TGCGCCAGCAGCTTGGGGACTTTAACTAGCACAGATACGCAGTATTTT. Using reference TRBV5-1 and TRBJ2-3 for the parts outside the CDR3, the full variable domain is KAGVTQTPRYLIKTRGQQVTLSCSPISGHRSVSWYQQTPGQGLQFLFEYFSETQRNKGNFPGRFSGRQFSNSRSEMNVSTLELGDSALYLCASSLGTLTSTDTQYFGPGTRLTVL.

As to this clone: This CDR3 is also generated by other DNA sequences in the sample. CDR3 region: CASSLTGNTEAFF. CDR3 nucleotide sequence: TGTGCCAGCAGCTTGACAGGGAACACTGAAGCTTTCTTT. This rearrangement joins TRBV12-3 or TRBV12-4 to TRBJ1-1; D possibly corresponds to TRBD1 (6 bases). The germline V and J ends were trimmed by 6 bases and 1 base, with 9 bases remaining between them. This CDR3 comprises 13 residues.

As for this clone: The identical CDR3 is also encoded by other nucleotide sequences in the sample. The chain carries TRBV5-5 and TRBJ1-1; tentative D call: TRBD1 (5 bases). V lost 0 bases to trimming and J lost 2 bases, with 8 bases between them. CDR3 length: 14 amino acids. Germline CDR1 and CDR2: SGHKS and YYEKEE (reference sequence). The CDR3 loop reads CASSLAGHNTEAFF. The CDR3 DNA sequence: TGTGCCAGCAGCTTGGCCGGACATAACACTGAAGCTTTCTTT. Variable domain in full (rest from reference TRBV5-5 and TRBJ1-1): DAGVTQSPTHLIKTRGQQVTLRCSPISGHKSVSWYQQVLGQGPQFIFQYYEKEERGRGNFPDRFSARQFPNYSSELNVNALLLGDSALYLCASSLAGHNTEAFFGQGTRLTVV.

In this sample, this clone turned up once. CDR3 bases: TGTGCCAGCAGTTACTCAGGACAGGCTACGCGTGGCTACACCTTC. Its translation is CASSYSGQATRGYTF. The chain links TRBV6-2 or TRBV6-3 to TRBJ1-2, with TRBD1 identical over 7 bases. J was trimmed by 7 bases and V by 0 bases; bases with no gene match: 8. The CDR3 covers 15 residues. Germline CDR1 is MNHEY and CDR2 is SVGEGT.

This clone showed up just once. The genes are TRBV27 and TRBJ2-4; 11 bases fit TRBD2. CDR1 is MNHEY and CDR2 is SMNVEV in the germline V gene (reference sequence). The CDR3 has 18 amino acids. V trimming: 5 bases; J trimming: 0 bases; junction bases outside the gene matches: 9. The CDR3 DNA reads TGTGCCAGCAGTCGACTAGCGGGGTCGAGTCTAGCCAAAAACATTCAGTACTTC. As protein: CASSRLAGSSLAKNIQYF.

The chain recombines TRBV5-1 with TRBJ1-6, with D maybe TRBD1 (6 bases). Germline CDR1 and CDR2: SGHRS and YFSETQ. The germline V and J ends were trimmed by 2 bases and 9 bases, with 15 bases remaining between them. This CDR3 has 15 residues. In nucleotides, the CDR3 is TGCGCCAGCAGCTTATCCGGGACAACTCGTTCACCCCTCCACTTT. It is translated as CASSLSGTTRSPLHF.

The chain carries TRBV10-1 and TRBJ1-1; D gene ambiguous. In germline, CDR1 is WNHNN, CDR2 SYGVQD (reference sequence). Trimming cost V 3 bases and J 1 base, with 18 bases left between them. This CDR3 region has 17 residues. The CDR3 is CASSEYSQRGRNTEAFF. The CDR3 region has the DNA TGCGCCAGCAGTGAATATTCCCAACGCGGGAGGAACACTGAAGCTTTCTTT.

This rearrangement joins TRBV6-5 to TRBJ1-1; TRBD1 matches at 8 bases. CDR1 and CDR2 from the germline V gene are MNHEY and SVGAGI. V was clipped by 0 bases and J by 10 bases; unmatched bases: 4. The CDR3 spans 13 residues. The CDR3 is CASSYSNQGAAFF. CDR3 coding DNA: TGTGCCAGCAGTTACTCGAACCAGGGGGCAGCTTTCTTT.

The chain carries TRBV24-1 and TRBJ1-5; maybe TRBD1 (6 bases). Germline CDR1 and CDR2: KGHDR and SFDVKD. V shed 3 bases and J shed 6 bases, with 17 bases lying between them. The CDR3 is 16 residues long. The CDR3 sequence: CATSDPRQAVGQPQHF. CDR3 nucleotide sequence: TGTGCCACCAGTGATCCCAGACAGGCAGTGGGTCAGCCCCAGCATTTT.

The rearrangement links TRBV7-3 to TRBJ2-5; TRBD2 aligns across 7 bases. Germline V gene data show CDR1 as SGHTA and CDR2 as FQGTGA. There are 15 residues in the CDR3. Trimming took 1 base from V and 5 from J; bases not matched to a gene: 7. The CDR3 region is CASSLMGGPSETQYF. The CDR3, as DNA: TGTGCCAGCAGCTTAATGGGAGGGCCGTCCGAGACCCAGTACTTC.

The V and J genes are TRBV4-2 and TRBJ2-5; the match to TRBD2 covers 7 bases. Germline V gene lookup returns CDR1 LGHNA and CDR2 YNFKEQ. The V and J ends lost 0 bases and 6 bases, in that order; junction bases with no gene match: 10. This CDR3 spans 16 amino acids. The CDR3, as DNA: TGTGCCAGCAGCCAAGATCGAGCGGGGTATCAAAAGACCCAGTACTTC. This sequence encodes CASSQDRAGYQKTQYF.

In this sample, this clone turned up once. The V and J genes are TRBV3-1 (or the pseudogene TRBV3-2) and TRBJ2-7; TRBD2 aligns across 8 bases. This CDR3 has 15 amino acids. From germline, CDR1 is LGHDT and CDR2 YNNKEL (reference sequence). J lost 2 bases, V lost 3 bases, and 6 bases had no gene match. The CDR3 bases are TGTGCCAGCAGCCAGCGGGGGGCCCTCGCCTACGAGCAGTACTTC. Its protein product is CASSQRGALAYEQYF.

J is TRBJ1-1 and V is TRBV19; tentatively, D is TRBD1 (5 bases). CDR1 LNHDA and CDR2 SQIVND come from the germline V gene (reference sequence). This CDR3 has 13 residues. Trimming cost V 1 base and J 6 bases, with 9 bases left between them. The CDR3 is CASSIGAGSEAFF. The DNA of the CDR3 is TGTGCCAGTAGTATAGGGGCAGGGTCTGAAGCTTTCTTT.

The chain is built from TRBV19 and TRBJ2-7, with a tentative D call TRBD1 (5 bases). CDR3 length equals 16 residues. Germline lookup yields CDR1 LNHDA and CDR2 SQIVND (reference sequence). Trimming removed 6 bases at V and 2 bases at J, with 20 bases between. The CDR3 DNA sequence: TGTGCCAGTAGCCCTCGTGGCTATGGGGCGGCCTACGAGCAGTACTTC. Translation gives CASSPRGYGAAYEQYF.

The chain has TRBV3-1 (or the pseudogene TRBV3-2) and TRBJ2-7; TRBD1 might be the D (6 bases). V was shortened by 4 bases and J by 3 bases, with 16 bases between the two germline ends. CDR1 and CDR2 (germline): LGHDT, YNNKEL (reference sequence). The CDR3 consists of 15 residues. The CDR3 spells CASSLGVGRGYEQYF. CDR3 coding DNA: TGTGCCAGCAGCCTAGGGGTTGGCAGGGGCTACGAGCAGTACTTC.

This clone was detected only a few times. The chain uses TRBV27 and TRBJ1-2, with 10 bases fitting TRBD1. The CDR3 extends over 17 amino acids. The V and J ends lost 3 bases and 0 bases, in that order; junction bases with no gene match: 7. Germline loops: CDR1 MNHEY, CDR2 SMNVEV (reference sequence). The CDR3: CASSFGGQGTANYGYTF. The CDR3 bases are TGTGCCAGCAGTTTCGGGGGACAGGGGACGGCTAACTATGGCTACACCTTC.

The V and J genes are TRBV20-1 and TRBJ2-1; 9 bases are shared with TRBD2. This CDR3 is built from 11 residues. Looked up from germline, CDR1 is DFQATT and CDR2 is SNEGSKA (reference sequence). V was clipped by 6 bases and J by 9 bases; unmatched bases: 3. CDR3 DNA sequence: TGCAGTGCCAGTAGCGGGGGTGAGCAGTTCTTC. Amino acids: CSASSGGEQFF.

In this sample, this clone turned up once. The chain combines TRBV3-1 (or the pseudogene TRBV3-2) with TRBJ2-1; 9 bases fit TRBD1. This CDR3 comprises 14 residues. Germline V lookup: CDR1 LGHDT, CDR2 YNNKEL (reference sequence). Germline trimming cut 7 bases from V and 4 bases from J; bases unmatched to any gene: 5. CDR3 in amino acids: CASTRQGVYNEQFF. Here the CDR3 DNA reads TGTGCCAGCACCCGACAGGGGGTTTACAATGAGCAGTTCTTC.

The chain joins TRBV27 to TRBJ1-4, with D tentatively TRBD1 (6 bases). V was cut by 5 bases and J by 4 bases, with 20 bases left in between. The CDR3 extends over 17 amino acids. CDR1 and CDR2 (germline): MNHEY, SMNVEV (reference sequence). CDR3: CASSVFPSQGLNEKLFF. CDR3 in DNA: TGTGCCAGCAGTGTCTTTCCCTCACAGGGCCTTAATGAAAAACTGTTTTTT.

This chain links TRBV5-5 with TRBJ1-5; D remains ambiguous. The germline V gene encodes CDR1 SGHKS and CDR2 YYEKEE (reference sequence). Trimming cost V 1 base and J 3 bases, with 8 bases left between them. CDR3 size: 14 residues. The CDR3 reads CASSLYIPNQPQHF. Here the CDR3 DNA reads TGTGCCAGCAGCTTGTACATACCCAATCAGCCCCAGCATTTT.

V gene TRBV29-1 combines with J gene TRBJ2-5; TRBD2 is a possible D gene (6 bases). The CDR3 loop spans 13 amino acids. Germline-derived CDR1 and CDR2 are SQVTM and ANQGSEA. Trimming cost V 5 bases and J 2 bases, with 12 bases left between them. This CDR3 reads CSVTGVGQETQYF. The DNA for the CDR3 is TGCAGCGTTACGGGGGTAGGACAAGAGACCCAGTACTTC.

This chain connects TRBV7-9 to TRBJ1-2; no clear D. The CDR3 is 14 amino acids. V gave up 3 bases and J gave up 0 bases, with 8 bases separating them. Germline-derived CDR1 and CDR2 are SEHNR and FQNEAQ (reference sequence). As DNA, the CDR3 is TGTGCCAGCAGCTTCAGTACAGCTAACTATGGCTACACCTTC. Translating gives CASSFSTANYGYTF.

The chain is built from TRBV12-3 or TRBV12-4 and TRBJ1-2, with a possible D match to TRBD1 (5 bases). There are 13 residues in the CDR3. V lost 6 bases, J lost 9 bases, and 17 bases lay in between. CDR3 amino acids: CASSTLEAGRYTF. The CDR3 DNA reads as TGTGCCAGCAGCACCTTAGAGGCGGGACGCTACACCTTC.

The genes are TRBV7-7 and TRBJ2-7, with D tentatively TRBD1 (5 bases). V shed 0 bases and J shed 4 bases, with 10 bases lying between them. This CDR3 is 14 amino acids long. Per the germline V gene, CDR1 is SSHAT and CDR2 is FNYEAQ (reference sequence). The CDR3 region has the DNA TGTGCCAGCAGCTTAGCGCAGGGTCAATACGAGCAGTACTTC. This translates into CASSLAQGQYEQYF. The whole variable domain, filled in from reference TRBV7-7 and TRBJ2-7, reads GAGVSQSPRYKVTKRGQDVTLRCDPISSHATLYWYQQALGQGPEFLTYFNYEAQPDKSGLPSDRFSAERPEGSISTLTIQRTEQRDSAMYRCASSLAQGQYEQYFGPGTRLTVT.

V gene TRBV19 combines with J gene TRBJ2-1; 8 bases match TRBD2. In germline, CDR1 is LNHDA, CDR2 SQIVND (reference sequence). The CDR3 spans 16 residues. V lost 2 bases to trimming and J lost 5 bases; unmatched junction nucleotides: 8. The DNA for the CDR3 is TGTGCCAGTAGTATACCTTCACTGGGACTAGACAATGAGCAGTTCTTC. Translation gives CASSIPSLGLDNEQFF.

This chain uses TRBV6-5 with TRBJ1-6; 10 bases align to TRBD1. Germline V gene lookup returns CDR1 MNHEY and CDR2 SVGAGI. V was pared by 5 bases and J by 9 bases, with 7 bases of the junction left unmatched. The CDR3 runs to 15 residues. CDR3 DNA sequence: TGTGCCAGCAGTACCGACAGGGGGCTCGCTTCACCCCTCCACTTT. It translates to CASSTDRGLASPLHF.